This T cell receptor beta chain came from a study of shared clonotypes between healthy human individuals. General study results and limits: When naive CD4 clonotypes were compared across a few donors, about 4.9% were shared.

The protocol was immunoSEQ multiplex PCR, while the TCRdb copy is restricted to in-frame clones and leaves out a portion. The repertoire holds about 2.3 million clones, with approximately 95% as singletons. Points on this clone: Its antigen is not identified.

The sequence was collected from a man between 18 and 29 years old in good health. Some clones in this sample may be carry-over from other donors' samples. Sequenced input: naive CD4+ T cells from PBMCs. As to subset: CD45RA+ positively selected.

In DNA, the CDR3 is TGTGCCAGCAACTCCCCTGTCACAGATACGCAGTATTTT. Translated: CASNSPVTDTQYF. The chain employs TRBV11-2 and TRBJ2-3; D is ambiguous. The CDR3 is 13 residues long. V was cut by 7 bases and J by 2 bases, with 10 bases left in between. Germline V gene sequence: CDR1 SGHAT, CDR2 FQNNGV.